This record looks at one T cell receptor (beta chain) sequence and its context. One end of the junction fails to match germline, which may point to a read error. The same CDR3 also results from other DNA sequences found in this sample. Profiling relied on immunoSEQ multiplex PCR, and the TCRdb table lists in-frame clones only, not all of them. The sample includes approximately 89,000 clones, around nine tenths of them seen just once. This entry comes from a study of OX40 agonist ivuxolimab in advanced cancers. Germline CDR1 reads MNHNY; CDR2 reads SVGAGI (reference sequence). CDR3 length equals 16 residues.

Sequencing was performed on CD4+ or CD8+ T cells sorted from blood, taken in a trial of the OX40 agonist ivuxolimab. This clonotype was obtained from an adult with an advanced solid tumor such as melanoma, head and neck, liver or kidney cancer. This rearrangement joins TRBV6-6 to TRBJ1-2, with a tentative D call TRBD1 (5 bases). The CDR3 loop is CATYPGSQGLTYGYTF. The CDR3 region has the DNA TGTGCCACCTACCCCGGCTCCCAGGGACTGACTTATGGCTACACCTTT.